The source of this TCR beta chain is a study of shared clonotypes between healthy human individuals. General study results and limits: Relative to memory subsets, naive subsets generally showed larger estimated richness. Even with large depth, rarefaction showed that sorted-subset sequencing was incomplete.

Clones were read by immunoSEQ multiplex PCR, and TCRdb kept only the in-frame ones, dropping some. The data contain around 2.5 million clones, roughly 93% of them singletons. This CDR3 spans 15 amino acids. Looked up from germline, CDR1 is KGHSH and CDR2 is LQKENI. The ends lost 5 bases at V and 5 bases at J; junction bases unmatched: 7. As for this clone: Its antigen is still unknown.

The V and J genes are TRBV18 and TRBJ1-1; 11 bases are shared with TRBD1. Material for sequencing was naive CD4+ T cells from PBMCs. Subset in this sample: CD45RA+ positively selected. The receptor was derived from a man between 18 and 29 years old in good health. Some clones in this sample may be carry-over from other donors' samples. As DNA, the CDR3 is TGTGCCAGCTCATCCGGGACAGGGGGTCTGACTGAAGCTTTCTTT. This gives the protein CASSSGTGGLTEAFF.